This T cell receptor (beta chain) stems from a study of response to subunit inactivated influenza vaccine. Study conclusions and caveats: Few additional T cells are recruited per seasonal influenza vaccination, authors suggested.

In this sample, this clonotype turned up a few times. Its antigen is not identified. This CDR3 contains 13 residues. Germline CDR1 and CDR2: DFQATT and SNEGSKA (reference sequence). TCRdb re-derived calls from the RT-PCR reads in MiXCR, one entry per CDR3 protein. Of around 470,000 distinct CDR3 sequences listed, around 7.9% are singletons. The sequence was obtained from a man between 50 and 75 years old who received an inactivated influenza vaccine. The material sequenced was PBMCs from blood, taken around 25 months after vaccination. This chain links TRBV20-1 with TRBJ2-1; TRBD1 agrees at 10 bases. CDR3 in amino acids: CRAGTGVVGEQFF. In DNA, the CDR3 is TGCAGGGCCGGGACAGGGGTTGTCGGTGAGCAGTTCTTC.